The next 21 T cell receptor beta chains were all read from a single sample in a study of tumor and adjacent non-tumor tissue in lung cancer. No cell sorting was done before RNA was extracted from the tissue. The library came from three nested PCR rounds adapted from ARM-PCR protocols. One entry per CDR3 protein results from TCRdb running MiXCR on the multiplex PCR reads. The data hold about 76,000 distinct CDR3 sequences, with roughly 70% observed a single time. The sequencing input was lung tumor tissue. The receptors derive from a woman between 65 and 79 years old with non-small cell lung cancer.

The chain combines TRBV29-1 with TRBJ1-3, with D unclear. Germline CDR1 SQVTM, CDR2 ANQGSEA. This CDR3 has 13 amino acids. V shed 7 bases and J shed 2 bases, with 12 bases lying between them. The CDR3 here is CSARRTAGNTIYF. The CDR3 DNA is TGCAGCGCTAGGAGAACAGCTGGAAACACCATATATTTT.

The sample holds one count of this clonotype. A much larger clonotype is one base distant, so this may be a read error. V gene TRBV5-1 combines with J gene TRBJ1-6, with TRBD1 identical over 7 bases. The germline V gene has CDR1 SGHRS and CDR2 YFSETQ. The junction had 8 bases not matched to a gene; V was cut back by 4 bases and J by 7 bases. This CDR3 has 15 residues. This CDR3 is CASSLTGDGNSPLHF. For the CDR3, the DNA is TGCGCCAGCAGCCTCACAGGGGACGGAAATTCACCCCTCCACTTT.

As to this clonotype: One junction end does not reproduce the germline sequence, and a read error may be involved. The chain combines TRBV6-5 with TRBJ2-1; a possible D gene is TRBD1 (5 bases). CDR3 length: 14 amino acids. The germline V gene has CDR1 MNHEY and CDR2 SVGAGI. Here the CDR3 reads CANSSPTVFYEQFF. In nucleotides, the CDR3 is TGTGCCAACAGTTCTCCGACAGTGTTCTATGAGCAGTTCTTC.

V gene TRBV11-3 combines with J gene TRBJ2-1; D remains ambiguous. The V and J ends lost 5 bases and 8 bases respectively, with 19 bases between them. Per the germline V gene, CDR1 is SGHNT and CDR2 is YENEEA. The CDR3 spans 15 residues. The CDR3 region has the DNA TGTGCCAGCAGCCTCGAAGGGCGGTACCGCGATGAGCAGTTCTTC. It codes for CASSLEGRYRDEQFF.

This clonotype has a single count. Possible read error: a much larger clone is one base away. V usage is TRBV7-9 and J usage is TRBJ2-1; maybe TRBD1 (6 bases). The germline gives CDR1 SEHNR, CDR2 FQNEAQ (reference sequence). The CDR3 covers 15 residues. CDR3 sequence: CASSLVAQGEKGSLF. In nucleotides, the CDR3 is TGTGCCAGCAGCTTAGTTGCACAGGGTGAGAAAGGATCCCTCTTC.

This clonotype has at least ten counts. CDR3 loop: CASSFPRGRGTGELFF. The DNA for the CDR3 is TGTGCCAGCAGCTTCCCCAGGGGGCGAGGCACCGGGGAGCTGTTTTTT. The genes are TRBV7-9 and TRBJ2-2; 8 bases match TRBD1. This CDR3 region has 16 residues. V lost 3 bases and J lost 4; bases outside the gene matches: 7. Per germline, CDR1 SEHNR and CDR2 FQNEAQ (reference sequence).

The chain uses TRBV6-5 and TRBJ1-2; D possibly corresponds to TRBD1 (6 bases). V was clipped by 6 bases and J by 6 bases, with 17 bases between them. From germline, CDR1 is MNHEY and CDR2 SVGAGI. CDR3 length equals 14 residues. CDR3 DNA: TGTGCCAGCAGATTACACAGGGACACCCATGGCTACACCTTC. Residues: CASRLHRDTHGYTF.

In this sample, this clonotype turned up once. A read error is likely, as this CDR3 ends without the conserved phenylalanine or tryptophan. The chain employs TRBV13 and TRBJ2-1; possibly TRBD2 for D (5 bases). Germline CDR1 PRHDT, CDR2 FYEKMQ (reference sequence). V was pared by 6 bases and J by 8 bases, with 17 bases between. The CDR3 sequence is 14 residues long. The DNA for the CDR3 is TGTGCCAGCAGTCTTTCGGGCGGGTGGGATGAGCAGTTCATC. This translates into CASSLSGGWDEQFI.

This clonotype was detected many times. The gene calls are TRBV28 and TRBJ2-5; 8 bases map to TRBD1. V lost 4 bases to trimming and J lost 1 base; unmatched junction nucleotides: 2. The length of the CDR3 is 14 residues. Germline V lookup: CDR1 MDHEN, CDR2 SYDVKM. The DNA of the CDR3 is TGTGCCAGCAGTTCGGGACAGGCCCAAGAGACCCAGTACTTC. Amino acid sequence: CASSSGQAQETQYF.

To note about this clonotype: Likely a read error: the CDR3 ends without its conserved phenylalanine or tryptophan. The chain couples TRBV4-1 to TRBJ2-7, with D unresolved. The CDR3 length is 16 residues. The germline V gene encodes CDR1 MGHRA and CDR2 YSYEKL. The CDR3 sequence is CASRQGGQLTSYEQYI. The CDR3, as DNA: TGCGCCAGCAGACAAGGTGGTCAGCTCACCTCCTACGAGCAGTACATC.

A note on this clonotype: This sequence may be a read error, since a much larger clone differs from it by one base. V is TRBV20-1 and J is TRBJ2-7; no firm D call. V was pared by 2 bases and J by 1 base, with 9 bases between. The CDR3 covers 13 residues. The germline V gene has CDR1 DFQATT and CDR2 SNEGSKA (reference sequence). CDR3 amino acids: CSARPVRSYEQYF. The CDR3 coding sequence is TGCAGTGCTAGACCGGTTAGGTCCTACGAGCAGTACTTC.

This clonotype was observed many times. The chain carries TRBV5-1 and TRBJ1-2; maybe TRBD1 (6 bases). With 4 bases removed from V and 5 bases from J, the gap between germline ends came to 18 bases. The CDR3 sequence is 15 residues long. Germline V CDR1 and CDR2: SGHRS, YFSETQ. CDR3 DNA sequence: TGCGCCAGCAGCGCCCTCCCAGGGGTTCGATATGGCTACACCTTC. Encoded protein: CASSALPGVRYGYTF.

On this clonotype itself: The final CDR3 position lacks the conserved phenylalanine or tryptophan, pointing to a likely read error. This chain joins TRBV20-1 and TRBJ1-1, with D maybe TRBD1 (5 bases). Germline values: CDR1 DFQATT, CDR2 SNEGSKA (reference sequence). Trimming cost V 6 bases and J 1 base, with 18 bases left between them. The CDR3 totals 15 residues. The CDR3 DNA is TGCAGTGCCGAACCGGGACTGGGGTGGAACACTGAAGCTTTCTCT. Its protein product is CSAEPGLGWNTEAFS.

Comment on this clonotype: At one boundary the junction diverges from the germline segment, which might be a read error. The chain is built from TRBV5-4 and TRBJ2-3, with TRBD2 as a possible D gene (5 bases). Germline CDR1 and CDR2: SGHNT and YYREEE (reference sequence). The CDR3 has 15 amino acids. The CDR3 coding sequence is TGTGGCAGCAGTTTGAAAGCAGGAGGTTCAGATACGCAGTATTTT. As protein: CGSSLKAGGSDTQYF.

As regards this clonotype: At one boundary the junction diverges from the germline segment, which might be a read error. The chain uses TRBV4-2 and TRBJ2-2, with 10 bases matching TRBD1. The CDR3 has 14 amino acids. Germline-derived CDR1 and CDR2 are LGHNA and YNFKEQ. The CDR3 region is CASSEWTGTGERFF. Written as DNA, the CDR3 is TGTGCCAGCAGCGAATGGACGGGGACAGGGGAGCGGTTTTTT.

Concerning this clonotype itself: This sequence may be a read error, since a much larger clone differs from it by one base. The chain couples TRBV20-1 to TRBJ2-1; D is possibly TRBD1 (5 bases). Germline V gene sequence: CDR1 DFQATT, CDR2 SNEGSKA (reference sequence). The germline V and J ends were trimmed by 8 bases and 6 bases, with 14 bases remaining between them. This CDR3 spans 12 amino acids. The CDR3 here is CSTQTASNEQFF. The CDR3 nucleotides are TGCAGTACCCAGACAGCCTCCAATGAGCAGTTCTTC.

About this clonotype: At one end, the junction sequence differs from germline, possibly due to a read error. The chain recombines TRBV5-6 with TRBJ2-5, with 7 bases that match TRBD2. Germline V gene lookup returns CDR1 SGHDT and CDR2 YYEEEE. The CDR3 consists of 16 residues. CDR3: CVSSGAWLGGKETQYF. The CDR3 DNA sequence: TGTGTCAGCAGCGGAGCCTGGTTGGGGGGGAAGGAGACCCAGTACTTC.

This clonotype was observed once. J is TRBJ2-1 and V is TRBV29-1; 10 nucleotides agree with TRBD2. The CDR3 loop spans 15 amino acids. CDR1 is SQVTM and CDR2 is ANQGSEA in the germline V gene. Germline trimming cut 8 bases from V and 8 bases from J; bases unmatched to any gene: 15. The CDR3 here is CSIGFTSGIPHEQFF. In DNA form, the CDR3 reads TGCAGCATTGGATTTACTAGCGGGATACCCCATGAGCAGTTCTTC.

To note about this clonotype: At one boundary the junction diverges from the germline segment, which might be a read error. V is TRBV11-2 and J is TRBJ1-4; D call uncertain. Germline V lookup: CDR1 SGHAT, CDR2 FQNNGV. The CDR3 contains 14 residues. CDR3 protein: CDSSFGSTNEKLFF. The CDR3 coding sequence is TGTGACAGCAGCTTTGGATCCACTAATGAAAAACTGTTTTTT. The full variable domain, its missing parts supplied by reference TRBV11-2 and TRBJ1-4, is EAGVAQSPRYKIIEKRQSVAFWCNPISGHATLYWYQQILGQGPKLLIQFQNNGVVDDSQLPKDRFSAERLKGVDSTLKIQPAKLEDSAVYLCDSSFGSTNEKLFFGSGTQLSVL.

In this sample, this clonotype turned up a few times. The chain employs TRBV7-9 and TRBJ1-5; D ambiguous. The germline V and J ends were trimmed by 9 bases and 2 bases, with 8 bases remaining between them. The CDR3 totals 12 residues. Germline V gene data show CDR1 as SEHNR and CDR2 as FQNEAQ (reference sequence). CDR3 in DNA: TGTGCCAGTTGCCAGGGCAATCAGCCCCAGCATTTT. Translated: CASCQGNQPQHF.

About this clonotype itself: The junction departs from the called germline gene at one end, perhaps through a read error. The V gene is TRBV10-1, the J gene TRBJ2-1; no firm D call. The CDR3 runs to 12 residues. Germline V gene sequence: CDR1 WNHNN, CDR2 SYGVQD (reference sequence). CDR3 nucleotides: TGCGCTAGCAGTGACCTAGAGAATGAGCAGTTCTTC. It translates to CASSDLENEQFF.